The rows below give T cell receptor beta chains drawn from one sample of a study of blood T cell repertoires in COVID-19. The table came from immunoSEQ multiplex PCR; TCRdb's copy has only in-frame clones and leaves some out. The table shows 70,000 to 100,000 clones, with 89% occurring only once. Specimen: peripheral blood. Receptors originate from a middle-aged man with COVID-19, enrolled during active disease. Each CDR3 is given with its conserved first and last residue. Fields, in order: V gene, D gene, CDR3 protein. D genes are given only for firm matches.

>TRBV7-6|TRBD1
CASSRSSPGTGLTYEQYF
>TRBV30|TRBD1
CACPPGTGFGYTF
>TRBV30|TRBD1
CAWSTGGFGEKLFF
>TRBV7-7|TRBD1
CASSPDRVGETQYF
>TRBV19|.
CASSKSPRGYGYTF
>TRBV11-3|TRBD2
CASSLLAATDTQYF
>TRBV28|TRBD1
CASSPIRTGRYEQYF
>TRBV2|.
CASKGGGGGSYEQYF
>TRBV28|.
CASSFGGAQPQHF
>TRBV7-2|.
CASSLLAANTGELFF
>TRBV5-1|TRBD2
CASSLDRFTSGVNEQFF
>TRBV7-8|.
CASSTSGPPYEQYF
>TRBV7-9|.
CASSLGGLNSPLHF
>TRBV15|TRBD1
CATRYDRGRDEQFF
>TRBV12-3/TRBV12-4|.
CASSLGRFYGYTF
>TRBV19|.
CASSLLTEAFF
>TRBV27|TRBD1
CASGAGRGRTDTQYF
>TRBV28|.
CASMSFTDTQYF
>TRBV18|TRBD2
CASSPHSGPHYEQYF
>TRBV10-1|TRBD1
CASSGWTGVTYNEQFF
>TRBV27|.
CASSREGLSNQPQHF
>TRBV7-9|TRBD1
CASSQTGSFTYNEQFF